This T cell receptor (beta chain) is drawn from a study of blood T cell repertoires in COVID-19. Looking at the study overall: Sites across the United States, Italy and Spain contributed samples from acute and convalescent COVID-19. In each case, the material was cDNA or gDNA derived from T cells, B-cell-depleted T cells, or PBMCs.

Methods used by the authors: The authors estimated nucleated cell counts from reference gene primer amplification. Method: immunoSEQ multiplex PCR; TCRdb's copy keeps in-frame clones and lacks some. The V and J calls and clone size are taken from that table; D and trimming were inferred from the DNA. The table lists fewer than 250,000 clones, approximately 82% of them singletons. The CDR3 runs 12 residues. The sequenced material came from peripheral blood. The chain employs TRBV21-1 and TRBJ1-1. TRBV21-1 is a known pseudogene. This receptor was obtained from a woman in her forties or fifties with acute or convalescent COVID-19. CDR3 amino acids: CATLGVQTEAFF. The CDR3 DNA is TGTGCCACCCTGGGAGTTCAAACTGAAGCTTTCTTT.